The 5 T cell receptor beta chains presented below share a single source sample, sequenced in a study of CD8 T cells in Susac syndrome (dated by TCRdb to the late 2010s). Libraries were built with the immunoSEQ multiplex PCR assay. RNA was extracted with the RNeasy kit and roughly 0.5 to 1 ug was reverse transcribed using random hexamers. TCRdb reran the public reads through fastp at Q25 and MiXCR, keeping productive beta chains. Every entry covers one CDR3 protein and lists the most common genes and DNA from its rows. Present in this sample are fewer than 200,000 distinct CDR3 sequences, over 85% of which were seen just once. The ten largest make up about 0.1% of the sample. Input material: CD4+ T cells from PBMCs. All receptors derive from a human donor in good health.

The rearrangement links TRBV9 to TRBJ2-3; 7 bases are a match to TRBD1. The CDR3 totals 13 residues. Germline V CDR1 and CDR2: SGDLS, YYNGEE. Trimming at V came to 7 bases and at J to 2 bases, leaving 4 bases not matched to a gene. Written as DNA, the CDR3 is TGTGCCAGCGGGACAGTCAACACAGATACGCAGTATTTT. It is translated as CASGTVNTDTQYF.

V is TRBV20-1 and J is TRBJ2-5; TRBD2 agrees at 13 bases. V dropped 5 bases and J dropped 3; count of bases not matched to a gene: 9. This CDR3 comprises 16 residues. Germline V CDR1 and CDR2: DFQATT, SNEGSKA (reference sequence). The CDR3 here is CSAGRTGLAGEETQYF. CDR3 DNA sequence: TGCAGTGCTGGGAGGACCGGACTAGCGGGGGAAGAGACCCAGTACTTC.

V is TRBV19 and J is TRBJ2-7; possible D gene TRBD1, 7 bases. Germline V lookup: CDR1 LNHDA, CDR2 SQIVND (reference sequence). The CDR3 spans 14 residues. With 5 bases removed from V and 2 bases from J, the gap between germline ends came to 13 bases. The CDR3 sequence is CASSFQGGPYEQYF. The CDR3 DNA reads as TGTGCCAGTAGTTTCCAGGGGGGCCCCTACGAGCAGTACTTC.

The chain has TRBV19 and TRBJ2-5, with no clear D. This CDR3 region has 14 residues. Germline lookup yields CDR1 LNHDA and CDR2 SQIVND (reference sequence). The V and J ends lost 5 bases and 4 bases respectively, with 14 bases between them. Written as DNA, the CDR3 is TGTGCCAGTAGTCCCGGTGGGCTCCGAGAGACCCAGTACTTC. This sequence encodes CASSPGGLRETQYF.

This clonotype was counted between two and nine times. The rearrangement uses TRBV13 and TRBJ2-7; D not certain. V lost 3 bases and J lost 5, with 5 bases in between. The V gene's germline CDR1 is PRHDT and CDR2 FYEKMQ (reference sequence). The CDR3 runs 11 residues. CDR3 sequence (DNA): TGTGCCAGCAGCTTGGGGAACGAGCAGTACTTC. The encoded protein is CASSLGNEQYF.